This T cell receptor beta chain is from a study of blood T cell repertoires in COVID-19. Study-level background: Recovered Cohort 3 donors showed two negative PCRs, clearance, or symptom resolution.

The assay was immunoSEQ multiplex PCR, and TCRdb's table has in-frame clones only and misses some. The top ten hold 1.5% to 2.5% of the sample, which has about 360,000 clones, approximately 89% seen once. CDR1 and CDR2 (germline): MNHEY, SVGAGI. This CDR3 region has 15 residues. J was trimmed by 4 bases and V by 1 base; bases with no gene match: 2. All enrollees were roughly 18 to 100 years old and from about 25 US areas. Participants had their cohort set by participant-reported clinical history. J is TRBJ2-5 and V is TRBV6-5; 11 nucleotides align to TRBD1. The receptor's source is a man in his forties in a cohort exposed to, infected with or recovered from COVID-19 (not recorded which). Sequenced sample: PBMCs or T cells enriched from blood (not recorded which). The CDR3 sequence: CASSYFGTGGETQYF. Written as DNA, the CDR3 is TGTGCCAGCAGTTACTTCGGGACAGGGGGAGAGACCCAGTACTTC.